This T cell receptor (beta chain) was sequenced for a study of human T cells and chemical hapten exposure. The wider study: Sensitization involved placing 2% DPC onto an approximately 2 cm by approximately 2 cm region of upper inner arm skin. General study results and limits: Large CDR3 similarity clusters arose significantly more often from expanded TCRs than from controls.

The sample holds many counts of this clonotype. Its antigen remains unknown. Documented time point: patch test 3, about 24 weeks after DPC sensitization. Treatment in this sample: therapeutic diphenylcyclopropenone sensitization with weekly scalp DPC. Each CDR3 protein is one row after TCRdb ran MiXCR on the RACE reads. The table includes around 200,000 distinct CDR3 sequences, approximately 24% detected once. V gave up 1 base and J gave up 2 bases, with 8 bases separating them. Germline V CDR1 and CDR2: LGHNA, YNFKEQ. This CDR3 is built from 14 residues. This receptor was obtained from a woman in her 40s with alopecia areata. Some clones in this sample may be carry-over from other donors' samples. This specimen consisted of whole blood, obtained in connection with sensitization to the hapten diphenylcyclopropenone (DPC). This chain links TRBV4-2 with TRBJ1-1; no definite D call. This CDR3 is CASSQVLGNTEAFF. In DNA, the CDR3 is TGTGCCAGCAGCCAAGTACTAGGTAACACTGAAGCTTTCTTT.